This T cell receptor (beta chain) emerged from a study of identical twins. Study conclusions and caveats: Insertions ran lower in abundant cord blood beta clonotypes, though not in memory repertoires. Shared out-of-frame alpha sequences (those common to twins) showed excess low generation probability.

This clonotype has a handful of counts. Its specificity is not known. All donors were healthy, and all were Caucasian. CDR1 and CDR2 from the germline V gene are SGHAT and FQNNGV. The germline V and J ends were trimmed by 0 bases and 2 bases, with 12 bases remaining between them. This CDR3 region has 16 residues. Through template switching, a universal primer site was introduced, and the cDNA contained unique molecular identifiers. TCRdb fed the 5' RACE reads into MiXCR, producing one record per CDR3 protein. The table includes approximately 600,000 distinct CDR3 sequences, nearly 10% detected once. The same specimen was also included in a second study, on yellow fever vaccine responses in identical twins.

Sample: PBMCs. This TCR derives from a woman younger than 30 in good health. The chain employs TRBV11-2 and TRBJ2-3; D uncertain. CDR3 amino acids: CASSLDLVLNTDTQYF. DNA of the CDR3: TGTGCCAGCAGCTTAGATCTCGTTCTTAACACAGATACGCAGTATTTT.